This T cell receptor (beta chain) was sequenced in a study of monozygotic twins with inflammatory bowel disease. Notes on the study in general: Researchers were unable to tell different T cell subtypes apart.

Total RNA from whole blood was isolated with no T cell sorting. The CDR3 loop spans 15 amino acids. Germline loops: CDR1 SGHVS, CDR2 FQNEAQ. On this clonotype: No antigen is known for it.

The template switching step added UMIs that contained a 6-nucleotide sample barcode. TCRdb re-called the 5' RACE reads; every CDR3 protein appears as one record, without DNA. Its listing shows 350,000 to 550,000 distinct CDR3 sequences. The chain couples TRBV7-8 to TRBJ2-1; the D call from TCRdb, TRBD2, cannot be confirmed without DNA. Sequenced material: blood. This TCR was sampled from a human donor with ulcerative colitis or Crohn's disease, or a healthy co-twin of an affected twin (not recorded which). The CDR3 loop reads CASSPRDYPFNEQFF.